The clone carrying this TCR beta chain was seen repeatedly, ten times or more. Its antigen is still unknown. CDR3 length equals 17 residues. The trim removed 6 bases at V and 6 bases at J, leaving 15 bases unmatched. CDR1 and CDR2 from the germline V gene are SQVTM and ANQGSEA. This specimen comes from a study of CD8 T cells in ankylosing spondylitis. A quantitative 5'-RACE method, one with molecular barcodes, was used to make TCR beta libraries. From the 5' RACE reads, TCRdb called clonotypes with MiXCR, one entry per CDR3 protein. Among 750,000 to 850,000 distinct CDR3 sequences listed, 12% were seen once. The study, taken as a whole, reports: A TCR beta motif made of under 10 highly homologous variants seemed typical of ankylosing spondylitis blood.

Sequenced: blood, either unsorted or a sorted T cell fraction (not recorded which). The gene calls are TRBV29-1 and TRBJ2-1; 12 bases fit TRBD2. This TCR was sampled from a male donor with ankylosing spondylitis. The CDR3, as DNA: TGCAGCGTGCTCCCGGGACTAGCGGGCATGGGGGGCAATGAGCAGTTCTTC. It encodes CSVLPGLAGMGGNEQFF.